The TCR beta chain described here comes from a study of T-cell memory formation after mild COVID-19. Across the study: Among the donors, TCR clusters were largely specific to each donor. Study outcomes and limitations: CD4+ clones that contracted lay mainly in CM and EM; CD8+ ones lay in EMRA.

Note on this clonotype: Its antigen is unidentified.

5'RACE, which relied on constant-segment primers, yielded TCR alpha and TCR beta cDNA libraries carrying sample barcodes and UMIs. MiXCR, applied by TCRdb to the 5' RACE reads, yields one record per CDR3 protein. The profile shows just over 300,000 distinct CDR3 sequences, roughly 19% of them singletons. Germline V CDR1 and CDR2: KGHSH, LQKENI. The ends were cut back, 2 bases at V and 1 base at J, with 5 bases in the middle. This CDR3 spans 13 amino acids. The clonotype originates from a man aged 18-30 years who had mild COVID-19 (a few samples of this study predate the infection). Cell type and time point are not known. Sequencing input: PBMCs or a T cell subset sorted from them (not recorded which). The chain is built from TRBV18 and TRBJ2-5; D remains unclear. The DNA for the CDR3 is TGTGCCAGCTCACCAGAACTCCAAGAGACCCAGTACTTC. This sequence encodes CASSPELQETQYF. Drawing the rest from reference TRBV18 and TRBJ2-5, the complete variable domain is NAGVMQNPRHLVRRRGQEARLRCSPMKGHSHVYWYRQLPEEGLKFMVYLQKENIIDESGMPKERFSAEFPKEGPSILRIQQVVRGDSAAYFCASSPELQETQYFGPGTRLLVL.